This TCR beta chain was observed in a study of blood T cell repertoires in COVID-19. Study information: Samples came from the United States, Italy and Spain, spanning acute and convalescent COVID-19. The cDNA or gDNA used as material had been derived from T cells, B-cell-depleted T cells, or PBMCs.

CDR1 and CDR2 from the germline V gene are MDHEN and SYDVKM. J lost 9 bases, V lost 6 bases, and 16 bases had no gene match. This CDR3 contains 15 residues. As originally analysed: Reference gene primer amplification yielded estimated nucleated cell counts. The assay was immunoSEQ multiplex PCR, and TCRdb's table has in-frame clones only and misses some. V, J and clone size are those of that table, while D and trimming were read from the DNA. The sample has 130,000 to 150,000 clones, roughly 82% seen once. Sequencing used peripheral blood. The source of this sequence is a man aged 55-75 years with active or convalescent COVID-19. The chain carries TRBV28 and TRBJ2-7; 8 nucleotides match TRBD2. The CDR3 sequence is CASSLTLGGRPLQYV. CDR3 DNA sequence: TGTGCCAGCAGCCTGACTTTGGGCGGGAGGCCCCTGCAGTACGTC.